This TCR beta chain was recovered during a study of T-cell memory formation after mild COVID-19. About the research overall: In these data, TCR clusters were largely donor specific.

From 5'RACE with constant-segment primers came TCR alpha and TCR beta cDNA libraries that carried sample barcodes and UMIs. Via MiXCR, TCRdb re-called the 5' RACE reads, giving one row per CDR3 protein. The sample has 400,000 to 550,000 distinct CDR3 sequences, roughly 25% seen once. Germline V CDR1 and CDR2: SGHRS, YFSETQ. V lost 4 bases and J lost 0, with 14 bases in between. The CDR3 contains 15 residues. The chain uses TRBV5-1 and TRBJ2-7; tentative D call: TRBD1 (6 bases). Material for sequencing was PBMCs or a T cell subset sorted from them (not recorded which). The TCR originated in an adult woman who had mild COVID-19 (a few samples of this study predate the infection). Cell type and time point are not known. The CDR3 loop reads CASSREQGFSYEQYF. The CDR3 DNA reads as TGCGCCAGCAGCCGGGAACAGGGCTTCTCCTACGAGCAGTACTTC.